This TCR beta chain came from a study of regulatory T cells in long-lasting Graves disease. Study-level findings and limits: Among samples with persistent disease, TRBV28, TRBJ1-2 and TRBJ2-5 were favored.

Time point here: persistent/refractory GD, antithyroid drugs over 5 years with positive TRAb. PBMC RNA was the source of the TCR library. The CDR3 runs 17 residues. Germline V gene lookup returns CDR1 SNHLY and CDR2 FYNNEI. V gave up 1 base and J gave up 2 bases; unmatched junction bases: 10. To note about this clonotype: Its cognate antigen is unknown.

Combining iRepertoire HTBI primers with Arm-PCR of CDR3 regions, the authors built TCR beta libraries. TCRdb called the multiplex PCR reads again in MiXCR, with one record for every CDR3 protein. The data show around 460,000 distinct CDR3 sequences, under 25% seen once. This sequence was found in a female donor with Graves disease. The V and J genes are TRBV2 and TRBJ2-5; 7 bases map to TRBD2. This specimen consisted of peripheral blood mononuclear cells (PBMCs), obtained when the disease was refractory, from a patient treated with antithyroid drugs. The CDR3 region has the DNA TGTGCCAGCAGTGAAGGGAAAGGCGGGAGCGGGCAAGAGACCCAGTACTTC. This translates into CASSEGKGGSGQETQYF.